This T cell receptor (beta chain) was observed in a study of blood T cells in healthy people across ages. Findings and caveats of the study: Estimated diversity across one million T cells was deemed an underestimate. Higher diversity, along with more naive CD4+ cells, distinguished long-lived donors from aged donors.

Every participating donor contributed 7.5 to 10 milliliters of peripheral blood through a draw. Alongside a J-beta primer mix, a sample-barcoded 5' primer served in a second PCR lasting about 7 to 12 cycles. In TCRdb, the 5' RACE reads were re-called with MiXCR into one record per CDR3 protein. The data hold around 1,000,000 distinct CDR3 sequences, with 35% to 40% observed a single time. This CDR3 comprises 17 residues. Germline V gives CDR1 MDHEN, CDR2 SYDVKM. Trimming took off 3 bases at V and 2 bases at J, with 18 bases between the two ends. This clonotype appeared once. No antigen is known for it.

The chain has TRBV28 and TRBJ2-3; perhaps TRBD2 as D (7 bases). The sequence came from a man aged 18-30 years in good health. Material: blood. Here the CDR3 reads CASSFLAGARTTDTQYF. CDR3 sequence (DNA): TGTGCCAGCAGTTTTTTGGCGGGGGCTCGGACCACAGATACGCAGTATTTT.